The 7 T cell receptor beta chains in this list originate from one sample, sequenced in a study of early T cells in non-severe SARS-CoV-2 infection. Each CDR3 protein gets one entry after TCRdb re-called the 5' RACE reads with MiXCR. The sample lists roughly 38,000 distinct CDR3 sequences, 5.5% occurring once. The sequences come from whole blood, collected at baseline. All receptors come from an adult who was a healthcare worker with PCR-confirmed SARS-CoV-2 infection or an uninfected control (not recorded which).

The V and J genes are TRBV29-1 and TRBJ1-2, with 7 bases fitting TRBD1. Trimming at V came to 6 bases and at J to 5 bases, leaving 9 bases not matched to a gene. This CDR3 has 13 amino acids. Germline loops: CDR1 SQVTM, CDR2 ANQGSEA. The CDR3 protein is CSVNSGTDYGYTF. The CDR3 DNA is TGCAGCGTGAACTCCGGGACAGATTATGGCTACACCTTC.

The CDR3 spells CASSLSGTSGPTTSAAQYF. CDR3 DNA: TGTGCCAGCAGCTTATCCGGGACTAGCGGGCCCACTACCTCAGCGGCCCAGTACTTC. This chain links TRBV7-2 with TRBJ2-5; TRBD2 matches 12 bases. This CDR3 comprises 19 residues. Germline V gene data show CDR1 as SGHTA and CDR2 as FQGNSA. V lost 2 bases, J lost 9 bases, and 19 bases stayed unmatched.

This clonotype occurred many times. J is TRBJ2-1 and V is TRBV10-3, with TRBD2 matching 10 bases. The J segment lost 9 bases and the V segment lost 11 bases, leaving 10 bases of the junction unmatched. Germline lookup yields CDR1 ENHRY and CDR2 SYGVKD. This CDR3 contains 13 residues. CDR3 in amino acids: CAVGGLAIFEQFF. CDR3 sequence (DNA): TGTGCCGTGGGGGGACTAGCGATCTTTGAGCAGTTCTTC.

This clonotype has a count of ten or more. The chain carries TRBV20-1 and TRBJ2-3; D is unclear. There are 12 residues in the CDR3. Germline V gene data show CDR1 as DFQATT and CDR2 as SNEGSKA (reference sequence). V dropped 4 bases and J dropped 4 bases, with 9 bases sitting between them. CDR3 in amino acids: CSATTTADTQYF. The CDR3 region has the DNA TGCAGTGCTACCACTACGGCAGATACGCAGTATTTT.

This clonotype was found a few times. The chain links TRBV20-1 to TRBJ2-1; 9 positions match TRBD2. This CDR3 contains 17 residues. Germline V lookup: CDR1 DFQATT, CDR2 SNEGSKA (reference sequence). V trimming: 3 bases; J trimming: 6 bases; junction bases outside the gene matches: 15. The chain's CDR3 is CSASPAGGGRVGNEQFF. As DNA, the CDR3 is TGCAGTGCTAGCCCAGCGGGGGGCGGGAGAGTGGGCAATGAGCAGTTCTTC.

This clonotype was observed many times. The genes are TRBV6-5 and TRBJ2-1; D is possibly TRBD1 or TRBD2 (5 bases each). CDR1 is MNHEY and CDR2 is SVGAGI in the germline V gene. Trimming pared 2 bases from V and 3 bases from J, leaving 20 bases between. The CDR3 extends over 18 amino acids. CDR3 region: CASSYPKRDALNYNEQFF. The CDR3, as DNA: TGTGCCAGCAGTTACCCGAAACGGGACGCTCTTAACTACAATGAGCAGTTCTTC.

The V gene is TRBV6-1, the J gene TRBJ2-5, with D unresolved. Germline loops: CDR1 MNHNS, CDR2 SASEGT. The CDR3 length is 10 residues. V lost 7 bases and J lost 9, with 9 bases in between. CDR3 DNA sequence: TGTGCCAGCAACGACCTGGCCCAGTACTTC. This gives the protein CASNDLAQYF.